This TCR beta chain is drawn from a study of CD8 T cells in ankylosing spondylitis (dated by TCRdb to 2015 to 2018). A note on the overall study: To find TCR variants linked to disease, the study profiled T cell receptor beta repertoires in ankylosing spondylitis patients and healthy donors. In total, the full study cohort was made up of over a hundred healthy donors and about two dozen ankylosing spondylitis patients. Samples of peripheral blood were taken, and for ankylosing spondylitis patients, synovial fluid was collected as well.

Beyond this particular receptor, the publication reports: A CD8+ phenotype was shown by the disease-linked clones, which were found at relatively low frequencies in peripheral blood. Blood from ankylosing spondylitis patients appeared to be characterized by a TCR beta motif composed of about eight highly homologous amino acid variants. Some motif variants were previously reported in synovial fluid and blood of reactive arthritis patients, suggesting common disease-initiation mechanisms. Significant enrichment of the disease-linked clones was reported in matched synovial fluid samples from ankylosing spondylitis patients.

For each ankylosing spondylitis patient, the synovial fluid sample was matched to a blood sample from that same patient. This clonotype was seen repeatedly, ten times or more. Its target antigen remains unknown. Per-nucleotide qualities are absent, and no much larger clonotype sits a single base away. The sequencing machine was an Illumina HiSeq 2500. Quantitative 5'-RACE with molecular barcodes was the method used to prepare the TCR beta libraries. In the authors' own workflow: Disease-linked TCR variants were identified with a new computational method built on a probabilistic model of VDJ rearrangement. TCRdb reanalyzed the raw reads on its own, using fastp at Q25 for trimming and MiXCR for clone calling, and kept in-frame beta chains. Under each unique CDR3 protein, matching rows form one entry showing the most common genes and DNA. For this entry, the V and J calls and clone size follow TCRdb and not the study's own pipeline. This sample comprises fewer than 130,000 distinct CDR3 sequences, about 24% of them detected only once. The ten largest make up 9% to 15% of the sample.

The CDR3 runs 15 residues from the cysteine to the phenylalanine. The sequence is cut down to CDR3 DNA, 45 bases in frame from base 1. The V end gives up 6 bases and the J end 4 bases, leaving 5 bases in the junction not matched to a gene. The CDR1 and CDR2 encoded by the germline V gene are SNHLY and FYNNEI. The chain is made from TRBV2 and TRBJ2-2; TRBD1 aligns with 10 central bases. The TCR was taken from a male donor with ankylosing spondylitis. Sequences were obtained from synovial fluid, either unsorted or a sorted T cell fraction (not recorded which). This receptor has the CDR3 CASRDRTGGTGELFF. The nucleotides are TGTGCCAGCAGAGATCGGACAGGGGGCACCGGGGAGCTGTTTTTT.